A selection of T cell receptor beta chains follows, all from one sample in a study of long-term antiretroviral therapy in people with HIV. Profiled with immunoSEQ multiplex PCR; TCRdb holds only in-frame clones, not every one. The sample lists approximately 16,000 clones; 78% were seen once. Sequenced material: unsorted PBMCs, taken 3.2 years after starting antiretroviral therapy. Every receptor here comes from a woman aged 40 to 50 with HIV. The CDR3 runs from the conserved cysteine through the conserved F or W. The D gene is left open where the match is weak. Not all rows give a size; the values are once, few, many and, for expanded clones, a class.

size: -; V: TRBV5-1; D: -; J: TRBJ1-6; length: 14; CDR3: CASRGGDYNSPLHF; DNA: TGCGCCAGCAGAGGAGGGGACTATAATTCACCCCTCCACTTT
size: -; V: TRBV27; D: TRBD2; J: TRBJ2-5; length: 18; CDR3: CASSFSPLAANPEETQYF; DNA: TGTGCCAGCAGTTTCTCCCCACTAGCGGCCAACCCCGAAGAGACCCAGTACTTC
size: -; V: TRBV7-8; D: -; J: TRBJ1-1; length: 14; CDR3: CASSSGTGNTEAFF; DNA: TGTGCCAGCAGCTCTGGGACTGGGAACACTGAAGCTTTCTTT
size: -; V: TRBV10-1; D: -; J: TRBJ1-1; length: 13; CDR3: CASREHVNTEAFF; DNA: TGCGCCAGCAGGGAACACGTGAACACTGAAGCTTTCTTT
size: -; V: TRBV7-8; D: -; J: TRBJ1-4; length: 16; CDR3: CASSFEVSRANEKLFF; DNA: TGTGCCAGCAGCTTCGAGGTTTCAAGGGCTAATGAAAAACTGTTTTTT
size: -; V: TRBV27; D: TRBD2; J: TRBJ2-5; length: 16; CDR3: CASSSPGLAGEETQYF; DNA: TGTGCCAGCAGTTCCCCGGGACTAGCGGGCGAAGAGACCCAGTACTTC
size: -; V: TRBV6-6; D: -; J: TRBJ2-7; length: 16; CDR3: CASSYRGGPPKSEQYF; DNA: TGTGCCAGCAGTTATAGGGGGGGTCCCCCTAAAAGCGAGCAGTACTTC
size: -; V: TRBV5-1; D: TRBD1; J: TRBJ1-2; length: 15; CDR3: CASSSGTGKSYGYTF; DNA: TGCGCCAGCAGCTCCGGGACAGGGAAGTCCTATGGCTACACCTTC
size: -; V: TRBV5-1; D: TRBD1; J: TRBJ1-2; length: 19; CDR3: CASSLARVAGGFLGYGYTF; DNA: TGCGCCAGCAGCTTGGCGAGAGTGGCAGGGGGCTTTCTAGGCTATGGCTACACCTTC
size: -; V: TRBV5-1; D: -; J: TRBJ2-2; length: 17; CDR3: CASSYYSTGSNTGELFF; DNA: TGCGCCAGCAGCTACTACTCGACAGGATCGAACACCGGGGAGCTGTTTTTT
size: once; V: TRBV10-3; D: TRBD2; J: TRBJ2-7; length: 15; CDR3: CAISPGTRGGYEQYF; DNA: TGTGCCATCAGCCCCGGGACTAGAGGCGGTTACGAGCAGTACTTC
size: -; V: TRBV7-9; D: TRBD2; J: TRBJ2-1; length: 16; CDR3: CASSLGGSGGFNEQFF; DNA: TGTGCCAGCAGCTTAGGTGGTAGCGGGGGGTTCAATGAGCAGTTCTTC
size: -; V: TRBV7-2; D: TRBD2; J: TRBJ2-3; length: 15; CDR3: CASSRGLAGTDTQYF; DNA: TGTGCCAGCAGCCGGGGACTAGCGGGCACAGATACGCAGTATTTT
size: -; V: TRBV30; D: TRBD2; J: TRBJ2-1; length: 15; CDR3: CAWTRLAGGPGEQFF; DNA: TGTGCCTGGACGCGACTAGCGGGGGGGCCTGGGGAGCAGTTCTTC
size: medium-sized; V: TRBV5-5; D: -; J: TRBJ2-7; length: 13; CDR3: CASSADGGYEQYF; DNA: TGTGCCAGCAGCGCGGACGGGGGCTACGAGCAGTACTTC
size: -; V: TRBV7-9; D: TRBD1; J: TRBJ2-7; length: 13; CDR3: CASSSDRSYEQYF; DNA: TGTGCCAGCAGCTCGGACAGGTCCTACGAGCAGTACTTC
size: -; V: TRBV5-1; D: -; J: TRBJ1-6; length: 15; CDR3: CASSPTEPFNSPLHF; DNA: TGCGCCAGCAGCCCGACAGAGCCCTTTAATTCACCCCTCCACTTT
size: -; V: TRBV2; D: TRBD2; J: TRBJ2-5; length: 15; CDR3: CASRLGAGGQETQYF; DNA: TGTGCCAGCAGGCTTGGGGCGGGGGGGCAAGAGACCCAGTACTTC
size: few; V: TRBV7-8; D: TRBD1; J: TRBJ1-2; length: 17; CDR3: CASSPGTGGLSRYGYTF; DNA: TGTGCCAGCAGCCCGGGGACAGGGGGCCTGTCTCGCTATGGCTACACCTTC
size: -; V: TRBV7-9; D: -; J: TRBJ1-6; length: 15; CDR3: CASSFEDGGGSPLHF; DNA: TGTGCCAGCAGCTTCGAGGACGGCGGCGGATCACCCCTCCACTTT
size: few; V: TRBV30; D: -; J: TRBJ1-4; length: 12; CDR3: CAWSPTGEKLFF; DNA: TGTGCCTGGAGTCCCACGGGCGAAAAACTGTTTTTT
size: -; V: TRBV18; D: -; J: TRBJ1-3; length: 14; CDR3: CASSPQVSRNTIYF; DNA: TGTGCCAGCTCACCACAGGTGTCGAGAAACACCATATATTTT
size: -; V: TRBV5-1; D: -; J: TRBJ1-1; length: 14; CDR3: CASSVGQVNTEAFF; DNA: TGCGCCAGCAGCGTTGGGCAGGTTAACACTGAAGCTTTCTTT
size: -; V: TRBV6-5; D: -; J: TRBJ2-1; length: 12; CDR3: CASSTNRVEQFF; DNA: TGTGCCAGCAGTACTAACAGGGTTGAGCAGTTCTTC
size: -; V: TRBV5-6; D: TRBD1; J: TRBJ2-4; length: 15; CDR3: CASSYAGTGVDIQYF; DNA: TGTGCCAGCAGCTATGCCGGGACAGGGGTGGACATTCAGTACTTC
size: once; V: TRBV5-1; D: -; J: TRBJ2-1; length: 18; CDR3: CASSLMGPGVGSYNEQFF; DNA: TGCGCCAGCAGCTTGATGGGGCCTGGGGTAGGCTCCTACAATGAGCAGTTCTTC
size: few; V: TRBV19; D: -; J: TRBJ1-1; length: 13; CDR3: CASSIGWGSEAFF; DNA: TGTGCCAGTAGTATAGGATGGGGATCTGAAGCTTTCTTT
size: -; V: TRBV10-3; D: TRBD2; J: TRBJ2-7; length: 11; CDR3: CAIAGGYEQYF; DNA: TGTGCCATCGCGGGAGGGTACGAGCAGTACTTC
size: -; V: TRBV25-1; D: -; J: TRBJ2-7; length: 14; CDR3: CASSESGRTYEQYF; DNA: TGTGCCAGCAGTGAATCCGGACGGACCTACGAGCAGTACTTC
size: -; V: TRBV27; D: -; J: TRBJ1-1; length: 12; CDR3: CASSTVGTEAFF; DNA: TGTGCCAGCAGCACCGTCGGCACTGAAGCTTTCTTT
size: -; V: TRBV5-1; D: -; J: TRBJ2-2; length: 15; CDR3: CASSILGLNTGELFF; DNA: TGCGCCAGCAGCATCCTGGGACTGAACACCGGGGAGCTGTTTTTT
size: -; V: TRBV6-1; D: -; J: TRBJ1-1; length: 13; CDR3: CASSEDPNRTAFF; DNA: TGTGCCAGCAGTGAAGATCCTAACAGGACGGCTTTCTTT
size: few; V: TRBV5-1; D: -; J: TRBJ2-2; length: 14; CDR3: CASSLGSVGGELFF; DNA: TGCGCCAGCAGCTTGGGATCGGTGGGCGGGGAGCTGTTTTTT
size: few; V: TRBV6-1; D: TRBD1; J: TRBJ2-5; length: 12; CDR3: CASSGINRGGHF; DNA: TGTGCCAGCTCAGGGATTAACAGGGGTGGCCACTTC
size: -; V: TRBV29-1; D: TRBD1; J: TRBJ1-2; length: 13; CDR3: CSAGQGWDYGYTF; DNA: TGCAGCGCCGGACAGGGATGGGACTATGGCTACACCTTC
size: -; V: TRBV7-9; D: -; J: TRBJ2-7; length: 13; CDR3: CASSPQTAYEQYF; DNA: TGTGCCAGCAGCCCCCAGACAGCTTACGAGCAGTACTTC
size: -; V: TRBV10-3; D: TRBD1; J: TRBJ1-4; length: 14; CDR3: CAIRGTGLDEKLFF; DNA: TGTGCCATCAGAGGGACAGGGCTTGATGAAAAACTGTTTTTT
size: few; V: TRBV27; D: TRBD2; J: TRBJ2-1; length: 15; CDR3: CASSFHGGAYNEQFF; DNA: TGTGCCAGCAGTTTTCACGGGGGGGCCTACAATGAGCAGTTCTTC
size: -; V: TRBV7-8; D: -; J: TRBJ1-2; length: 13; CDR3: CASSSPFRDGYTF; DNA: TGTGCCAGCAGCTCCCCTTTCAGGGATGGCTACACCTTC
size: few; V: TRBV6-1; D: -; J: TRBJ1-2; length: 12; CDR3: CASSEQQNLIFF; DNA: TGTGCCAGCAGTGAACAACAGAACTTGATCTTCTTC
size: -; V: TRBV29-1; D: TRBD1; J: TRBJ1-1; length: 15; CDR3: CSVGDRDRGNTEAFF; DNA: TGCAGCGTTGGGGACAGGGACCGCGGGAACACTGAAGCTTTCTTT
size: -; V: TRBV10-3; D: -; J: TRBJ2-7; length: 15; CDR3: CAISEDQGSSAEQYF; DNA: TGTGCCATCAGTGAAGATCAGGGGTCCTCCGCCGAGCAGTACTTC
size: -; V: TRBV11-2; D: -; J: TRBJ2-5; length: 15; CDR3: CASSLDPGSAETQYF; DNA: TGTGCCAGCAGCTTAGACCCAGGGAGTGCAGAGACCCAGTACTTC
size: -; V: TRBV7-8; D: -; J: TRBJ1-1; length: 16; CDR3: CASSIAGWQPNTEAFF; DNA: TGTGCCAGCAGCATAGCCGGGTGGCAGCCGAACACTGAAGCTTTCTTT
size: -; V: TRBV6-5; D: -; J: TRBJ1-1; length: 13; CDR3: CASSLYGNTEAFF; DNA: TGTGCCAGCAGTCTGTACGGGAACACTGAAGCTTTCTTT
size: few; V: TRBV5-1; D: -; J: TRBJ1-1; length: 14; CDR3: CASRDQGGSTEAFF; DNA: TGCGCCAGCCGAGATCAGGGCGGGAGCACTGAAGCTTTCTTT
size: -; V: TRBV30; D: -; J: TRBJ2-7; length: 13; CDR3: CAFTYTSSYEQYF; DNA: TGTGCCTTTACCTATACATCCTCCTACGAGCAGTACTTC
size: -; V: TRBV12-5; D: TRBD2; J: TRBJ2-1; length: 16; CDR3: CASGLSSGGSYNEQFF; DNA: TGTGCTAGTGGTTTGTCCAGCGGGGGGTCCTACAATGAGCAGTTCTTC
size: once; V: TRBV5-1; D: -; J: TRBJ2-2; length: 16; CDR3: CASSLEWTANTGELFF; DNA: TGCGCCAGCAGCTTGGAATGGACAGCGAACACCGGGGAGCTGTTTTTT
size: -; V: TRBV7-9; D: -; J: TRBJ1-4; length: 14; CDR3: CASSLSGEGEKLFF; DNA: TGTGCCAGCAGCTTATCAGGGGAAGGTGAAAAACTGTTTTTT
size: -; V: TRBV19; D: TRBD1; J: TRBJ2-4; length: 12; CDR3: CATSGTGNIQYF; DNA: TGTGCCACCTCCGGGACAGGGAACATTCAGTACTTC
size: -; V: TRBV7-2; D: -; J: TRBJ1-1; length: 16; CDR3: CASSLGGRALNTEAFF; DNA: TGTGCCAGCAGCTTAGGAGGTAGGGCATTGAACACTGAAGCTTTCTTT